Following are 31 T cell receptor beta chains from one sample sequenced in a study of cytomegalovirus exposure and HLA in healthy donors. Primers included in the PCR were 60 Vbeta and 13 Jbeta primers. Profiled with immunoSEQ multiplex PCR; TCRdb holds only in-frame clones, not every one. The table lists roughly 200,000 clones, about 89% of them singletons, with 1% to 1.5% in the top ten. The sample consisted of PBMCs. These receptors came from a man younger than 45 in good health and CMV-seronegative.

The V gene is TRBV5-4, the J gene TRBJ2-7; 11 nucleotides align to TRBD2. Trimming cost V 0 bases and J 1 base; bases outside gene matches: 3. Per the germline V gene, CDR1 is SGHNT and CDR2 is YYREEE (reference sequence). CDR3 length: 16 amino acids. CDR3 amino acids: CASSLVGLAGSYEQYF. As DNA, the CDR3 is TGTGCCAGCAGCTTGGTCGGACTAGCGGGTTCCTACGAGCAGTACTTC.

In this sample, this clone turned up a few times. The J gene is TRBJ2-3, the V gene TRBV19; tentative D call: TRBD2 (5 bases). The CDR3 extends over 12 amino acids. The V gene's germline CDR1 is LNHDA and CDR2 SQIVND (reference sequence). V lost 9 bases and J 6 bases, leaving 13 bases between the germline ends. CDR3 nucleotides: TGTGCCAGCGCGGGTTTGGGGGATACGCAGTATTTT. This codes for CASAGLGDTQYF.

This rearrangement joins TRBV27 to TRBJ2-3; TRBD2 is a possible D gene (5 bases). Trimming cost V 5 bases and J 0 bases, with 15 bases left between them. The germline CDR1 and CDR2 sequences are MNHEY and SMNVEV (reference sequence). This CDR3 spans 16 amino acids. The CDR3 loop reads CASSRDPRGSTDTQYF. The CDR3 DNA reads TGTGCCAGCAGTCGCGACCCCCGGGGTAGCACAGATACGCAGTATTTT.

This chain joins TRBV4-1 and TRBJ2-1; D is possibly TRBD1 (6 bases). The length of the CDR3 is 15 residues. The germline gives CDR1 MGHRA, CDR2 YSYEKL. Between the trimmed V and J ends, which lost 2 bases and 4 bases, there was a span of 12 bases. CDR3 protein: CASSQLGQGYNEQFF. The CDR3 region has the DNA TGCGCCAGCAGCCAACTCGGTCAGGGGTACAATGAGCAGTTCTTC.

The chain recombines TRBV29-1 with TRBJ2-7; weak D call: TRBD2 (7 bases). V was shortened by 0 bases and J by 4 bases, with 13 bases between the two germline ends. Germline CDR1 and CDR2: SQVTM and ANQGSEA. The CDR3 totals 14 residues. The DNA for the CDR3 is TGCAGCGTTGAAGACCCGAGGGGGGGGTACGAGCAGTACTTC. Translation gives CSVEDPRGGYEQYF.

The V and J genes are TRBV18 and TRBJ2-7; 9 bases align to TRBD1. Germline trimming cut 6 bases from V and 5 bases from J; bases unmatched to any gene: 8. Germline CDR1 is KGHSH and CDR2 is LQKENI. The CDR3 totals 14 residues. The CDR3 bases are TGTGCCAGCTCTCCCGGGACAGGGAAGCACGAGCAGTACTTC. Residues: CASSPGTGKHEQYF.

This chain's CDR3 is CASSDRNYNSPLHF. As DNA, the CDR3 is TGTGCCAGCAGTGACAGGAACTATAATTCACCCCTCCACTTT. The chain carries TRBV2 and TRBJ1-6; D remains ambiguous. CDR1 is SNHLY, CDR2 FYNNEI, per germline. The germline V and J ends were trimmed by 3 bases and 3 bases, with 6 bases remaining between them. The CDR3 is made up of 14 amino acids.

The DNA for the CDR3 is TGTGCCAGCAGTTACGAGGGGGCTAACTATGGCTACACCTTC. The encoded protein is CASSYEGANYGYTF. The chain has TRBV6-6 and TRBJ1-2; TRBD1 might be the D (6 bases). CDR1 and CDR2 from the germline V gene are MNHNY and SVGAGI (reference sequence). The CDR3 totals 14 residues. Trimming removed 2 bases at V and 0 bases at J, with 7 bases between.

Regarding this clone: One junction end does not reproduce the germline sequence, and a read error may be involved. V gene TRBV7-9 combines with J gene TRBJ2-7; D is ambiguous. Germline V gene sequence: CDR1 SEHNR, CDR2 FQNEAQ (reference sequence). This CDR3 contains 13 residues. CDR3 DNA sequence: TGTTCCAGCAGCTTAGGTCAGACCTACGAGCAGTACTTC. It yields the protein CSSSLGQTYEQYF.

This clone was counted once. The chain uses TRBV19 and TRBJ1-2; D may be TRBD1 (6 bases). The V end was cut by 5 bases, the J end by 4 bases, with 20 bases between. Germline values: CDR1 LNHDA, CDR2 SQIVND (reference sequence). The CDR3 loop spans 16 amino acids. The CDR3 nucleotides are TGTGCCAGTAGTCCAGATCTAGCAGGGGCTAGCTATGGCTACACCTTC. It is translated as CASSPDLAGASYGYTF.

The chain has TRBV9 and TRBJ1-6; unclear D gene. The CDR3 runs 14 residues. The V end lost 1 base, the J end lost 8 bases, and 10 bases lay between the germline ends. Germline-derived CDR1 and CDR2 are SGDLS and YYNGEE. The CDR3, as DNA: TGTGCCAGCAGCGTAAGAGACACATATTCACCCCTCCACTTT. It specifies CASSVRDTYSPLHF.

The chain couples TRBV5-5 to TRBJ2-2; TRBD1 matches 10 bases. Germline V gives CDR1 SGHKS, CDR2 YYEKEE (reference sequence). This CDR3 is built from 16 residues. Germline trimming cut 4 bases from V and 4 bases from J; bases unmatched to any gene: 7. The CDR3 nucleotides are TGTGCCAGCAGCCTCCGGTGGACAGGGGGCACCGGGGAGCTGTTTTTT. Protein product: CASSLRWTGGTGELFF.

This sequence joins TRBV11-2 and TRBJ1-2; D remains ambiguous. The CDR3 sequence is 14 residues long. V lost 0 bases to trimming and J lost 2 bases, with 7 bases between them. Germline V lookup: CDR1 SGHAT, CDR2 FQNNGV. This CDR3 is CASSLEVGNYGYTF. The CDR3 nucleotides are TGTGCCAGCAGCTTAGAAGTCGGGAACTATGGCTACACCTTC. The complete variable domain, with remaining parts taken from reference TRBV11-2 and TRBJ1-2, reads EAGVAQSPRYKIIEKRQSVAFWCNPISGHATLYWYQQILGQGPKLLIQFQNNGVVDDSQLPKDRFSAERLKGVDSTLKIQPAKLEDSAVYLCASSLEVGNYGYTFGSGTRLTVV.

The rearrangement joins TRBV4-1 to TRBJ1-6; D gene ambiguous. From germline, CDR1 is MGHRA and CDR2 YSYEKL. V lost 4 bases and J lost 6, with 13 bases in between. This CDR3 spans 15 amino acids. The CDR3 loop reads CASSLHVQANSPLHF. In DNA, the CDR3 is TGCGCCAGCAGCCTCCACGTCCAGGCTAATTCACCCCTCCACTTT.

The V call is TRBV13, the J call TRBJ2-2; no clear D gene. Germline CDR1 and CDR2: PRHDT and FYEKMQ (reference sequence). The CDR3 consists of 11 residues. V lost 10 bases and J lost 3, with 6 bases in between. The CDR3 loop is CATEDTGELFF. In DNA form, the CDR3 reads TGTGCCACCGAGGACACCGGGGAGCTGTTTTTT.

The CDR3 nucleotides are TGTGCCAGCAGTCCCGTCCCAGGGCTAAGTGAAAAACTGTTTTTT. This translates into CASSPVPGLSEKLFF. This sequence joins TRBV14 and TRBJ1-4; D is possibly TRBD1 (5 bases). CDR3 size: 15 residues. Germline values: CDR1 SGHDN, CDR2 FVKESK. V shed 6 bases and J shed 7 bases, with 18 bases lying between them.

J is TRBJ2-7 and V is TRBV5-4; 8 nucleotides match TRBD1. V lost 2 bases and J lost 3; bases outside the gene matches: 7. Germline-derived CDR1 and CDR2 are SGHNT and YYREEE (reference sequence). The CDR3 contains 15 residues. The DNA of the CDR3 is TGTGCCAGCAGCTTTTCCTCAGGGGGCGGCTACGAGCAGTACTTC. Its protein product is CASSFSSGGGYEQYF.

This clone came up a few times. The J gene is TRBJ2-1, the V gene TRBV7-8; D gene unclear. The CDR3 runs 11 residues. CDR1 is SGHVS, CDR2 FQNEAQ, per germline. V was shortened by 5 bases and J by 15 bases, with 14 bases between the two germline ends. The CDR3, as DNA: TGTGCCAGCAGCCCCCTAGGTAGGCCGTTCTTC. Protein: CASSPLGRPFF.

The chain has TRBV9 and TRBJ2-3; 10 bases match TRBD2. Germline CDR1 SGDLS, CDR2 YYNGEE. The CDR3 sequence is 16 residues long. V was pared by 0 bases and J by 4 bases, with 5 bases of the junction left unmatched. CDR3 protein: CASSVESGGAADTQYF. The DNA of the CDR3 is TGTGCCAGCAGCGTAGAAAGCGGGGGGGCCGCAGATACGCAGTATTTT.

This sequence joins TRBV9 and TRBJ2-5, with 7 bases that match TRBD1. TRBJ2-7 explains the end of the DNA better; the J call may be wrong. Germline values: CDR1 SGDLS, CDR2 YYNGEE. This CDR3 has 12 amino acids. Here the CDR3 DNA reads TGTGCCAGCAGCGTCTCAGGGGGCGAGCAGTACTTC. The encoded protein is CASSVSGGEQYF.

The chain has TRBV19 and TRBJ2-1; D unclear. Germline V lookup: CDR1 LNHDA, CDR2 SQIVND (reference sequence). This CDR3 region has 14 residues. The V gene lost 5 bases and the J gene lost 6 bases, with 14 bases spanning the gap. This CDR3 is CASSESTRGNEQFF. As DNA, the CDR3 is TGTGCCAGTAGTGAAAGCACGAGAGGCAATGAGCAGTTCTTC.

The V gene is TRBV11-2, the J gene TRBJ2-7, with TRBD1 identical over 10 bases. Losses at the gene ends were 3 bases for V and 6 bases for J; bases not matched to a gene: 5. Germline CDR1 and CDR2: SGHAT and FQNNGV. The CDR3 sequence is 14 residues long. This CDR3 reads CASSFGTGVFEQYF. The CDR3 bases are TGTGCCAGCAGCTTTGGGACAGGGGTTTTCGAGCAGTACTTC.

As to this clone: The junction shows a germline mismatch at one end, possibly a read error. The V call is TRBV7-7, the J call TRBJ2-1; 11 positions agree with TRBD1. The CDR3 sequence is 16 residues long. The V gene's germline CDR1 is SSHAT and CDR2 FNYEAQ (reference sequence). The CDR3 region has the DNA TGTGCTAGCAGCTTACGGACAGGGGGCCTCTACAATGAGCAGTTCTTC. Translation: CASSLRTGGLYNEQFF.

This chain connects TRBV7-8 to TRBJ2-3, with 12 bases aligning to TRBD2. V lost 5 bases and J lost 1; bases outside the gene matches: 4. The CDR3 is 16 amino acids. Germline V gene sequence: CDR1 SGHVS, CDR2 FQNEAQ. CDR3 loop: CASSLRLAGGTDTQYF. CDR3 coding DNA: TGTGCCAGCAGCCTCCGACTAGCGGGGGGCACAGATACGCAGTATTTT. The full variable domain, with the rest looked up from reference TRBV7-8 and TRBJ2-3, is GAGVSQSPRYKVAKRGQDVALRCDPISGHVSLFWYQQALGQGPEFLTYFQNEAQLDKSGLPSDRFFAERPEGSVSTLKIQRTQQEDSAVYLCASSLRLAGGTDTQYFGPGTRLTVL.

The chain joins TRBV6-4 to TRBJ2-7; TRBD2 agrees at 10 bases. There are 14 residues in the CDR3. Germline V gives CDR1 MRHNA, CDR2 SNTAGT. After removal of 5 bases from V and 4 bases from J, the junction contained 5 bases not matched to a gene. In DNA, the CDR3 is TGTGCCAGCAGTCCCGGGACTAGCGTGTACGAGCAGTACTTC. Encoded protein: CASSPGTSVYEQYF.

V gene TRBV5-1 combines with J gene TRBJ2-5; 12 bases are shared with TRBD2. This CDR3 comprises 16 residues. Germline loops: CDR1 SGHRS, CDR2 YFSETQ. J lost 4 bases, V lost 4 bases, and 8 bases had no gene match. CDR3 in amino acids: CASSGPLAGGIETQYF. CDR3 bases: TGCGCCAGCAGCGGACCCCTAGCGGGAGGGATAGAGACCCAGTACTTC.

In the case of this clone: The sample carries other DNA sequences with the same CDR3. The chain is built from TRBV7-2 and TRBJ2-7; D is unclear. CDR1 SGHTA and CDR2 FQGNSA come from the germline V gene. The CDR3 has 13 amino acids. V was shortened by 1 base and J by 1 base, with 5 bases between the two germline ends. As DNA, the CDR3 is TGTGCCAGCAGCTTAGTAGTTTCCTACGAGCAGTACTTC. It specifies CASSLVVSYEQYF.

The genes are TRBV5-4 and TRBJ1-2; 7 nucleotides match TRBD1. There are 13 residues in the CDR3. The V gene end was trimmed by 5 bases and the J gene end by 2 bases; junction bases not matched to a gene: 3. From germline, CDR1 is SGHNT and CDR2 YYREEE (reference sequence). The CDR3 DNA reads as TGTGCCAGCAGTCAGGACAGGAACTATGGCTACACCTTC. It specifies CASSQDRNYGYTF.

The chain joins TRBV28 to TRBJ2-1, with 8 bases matching TRBD2. This CDR3 region has 17 residues. V trimming: 5 bases; J trimming: 5 bases; junction bases outside the gene matches: 14. From germline, CDR1 is MDHEN and CDR2 SYDVKM. The CDR3 nucleotides are TGTGCCAGCAGTCTGGCCGGGGGGGGCGGGGGACACAATGAGCAGTTCTTC. Translation: CASSLAGGGGGHNEQFF.

The rearrangement joins TRBV7-8 to TRBJ1-5; D possibly corresponds to TRBD1 (5 bases). The CDR3 has 17 amino acids. Germline loops: CDR1 SGHVS, CDR2 FQNEAQ. V lost 4 bases and J lost 2, with 18 bases in between. The CDR3 is CASSSAATVLGNQPQHF. In DNA, the CDR3 is TGTGCCAGCAGCTCAGCCGCGACAGTTTTGGGCAATCAGCCCCAGCATTTT.

The V gene is TRBV7-9, the J gene TRBJ1-4; the D gene is possibly TRBD1 (6 bases). Germline V gene lookup returns CDR1 SEHNR and CDR2 FQNEAQ (reference sequence). Trimming cost V 4 bases and J 6 bases, with 12 bases left between them. CDR3 length: 14 residues. CDR3 region: CASSYGQSDEKLFF. The CDR3 nucleotides are TGTGCCAGCAGCTACGGACAGAGTGATGAAAAACTGTTTTTT.